This T cell receptor (beta chain) is drawn from a study of shared clonotypes between healthy human individuals. Study conclusions and caveats: Estimated richness values were generally larger in naive subsets than in memory subsets. Shared clonotypes across all four donors exceeded non-shared ones in generation probability.

The V gene's germline CDR1 is MGHRA and CDR2 YSYEKL. The CDR3 has 9 amino acids. Naive CD8 cells were CD45RO-negative, positively selected for CCR7, excluding terminally differentiated effector memory CD45RA+ cells. Repertoires were generated with immunoSEQ multiplex PCR, while TCRdb's copy carries only in-frame clones and drops some. The sample consists of a few hundred thousand clones, just under 97% of them appearing once. On this clone itself: Its antigen is unidentified. At one of its ends the junction is not consistent with the germline gene, which may arise from a read error.

The rearrangement links TRBV4-1 to TRBJ2-5; D may match TRBD1 or TRBD2 (5 bases each). The TCR originated in a young woman in good health. Sequencing was carried out using naive CD8+ T cells sorted from blood. CDR3 in amino acids: CASPLLGDF. The CDR3 region has the DNA TGCGCCAGCCCCCTACTGGGGGACTTC.